Below, one T cell receptor beta chain is given with its context. These data belong to a study of vaccination and CD4 T cells after COVID-19. Time point: late sampling 161 to 241 days after vaccination in three convalescent patients. TCRdb re-derived calls from the PCR reads in MiXCR, one entry per CDR3 protein. Of about 29,000 distinct CDR3 sequences detected, about 47% appear once; the ten largest clones hold about 5.8%. V dropped 7 bases and J dropped 3 bases, with 13 bases sitting between them. Germline CDR1 and CDR2: MDHEN and SYDVKM. This CDR3 comprises 14 residues. The clonotype was recovered from a human donor who had recovered from COVID-19. The sample in question was CD4+ T cells from blood, obtained about 7 months after SARS-CoV-2 vaccination. The genes are TRBV28 and TRBJ2-1; weak D call: TRBD2 (5 bases). CDR3 region: CASTLPGFYNEQFF. For the CDR3, the DNA is TGTGCCAGCACCTTGCCGGGATTCTACAATGAGCAGTTCTTC.